The clone carrying this TCR beta chain has only one observation. The sample originates from a study of blood T cell repertoires in COVID-19. Study as a whole: Researchers got acute and convalescent COVID-19 samples from the United States, Italy and Spain. T cells, B-cell-depleted T cells, or PBMCs provided the cDNA or gDNA that served as material.

In the original workflow: Reference gene primers were amplified, and this amplification served to estimate nucleated cell counts. The table came from immunoSEQ multiplex PCR; TCRdb's copy has only in-frame clones and leaves some out. V, J and clone size are taken as reported in that table, and D and trimming were inferred from the DNA itself. This table holds about 46,000 clones, 75% to 90% found once. CDR3 length: 18 amino acids. Trimming shortened V by 1 base and J by 0 bases, and 19 bases separated the two germline ends. The germline CDR1 and CDR2 sequences are SGHKS and YYEKEE (reference sequence).

The chain is built from TRBV5-5 and TRBJ2-5; a possible D gene is TRBD1 (6 bases). This receptor was obtained from a man aged 60 to 75 with acute or convalescent COVID-19. The specimen sequenced was peripheral blood. The CDR3 sequence is CASSLLTGSTLYQETQYF. The CDR3 DNA is TGTGCCAGCAGCTTGTTGACAGGTTCGACCCTCTACCAAGAGACCCAGTACTTC.